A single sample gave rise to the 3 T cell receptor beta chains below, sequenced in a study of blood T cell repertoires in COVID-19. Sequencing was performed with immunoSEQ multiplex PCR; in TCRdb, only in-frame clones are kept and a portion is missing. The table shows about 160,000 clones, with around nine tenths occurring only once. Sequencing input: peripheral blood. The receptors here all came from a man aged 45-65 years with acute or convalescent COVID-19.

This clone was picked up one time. Here the CDR3 reads CASSLFWGLAGGTYEQYF. The DNA of the CDR3 is TGTGCCAGCAGTTTATTCTGGGGGCTAGCGGGAGGTACCTACGAGCAGTACTTC. This chain uses TRBV28 with TRBJ2-7, with 11 bases matching TRBD2. The CDR3 sequence is 18 residues long. V shed 1 base and J 2 bases; nucleotides not matched to a gene: 10. Per the germline V gene, CDR1 is MDHEN and CDR2 is SYDVKM. Supplemented by reference TRBV28 and TRBJ2-7, the full variable domain reads DVKVTQSSRYLVKRTGEKVFLECVQDMDHENMFWYRQDPGLGLRLIYFSYDVKMKEKGDIPEGYSVSREKKERFSLILESASTNQTSMYLCASSLFWGLAGGTYEQYFGPGTRLTVT.

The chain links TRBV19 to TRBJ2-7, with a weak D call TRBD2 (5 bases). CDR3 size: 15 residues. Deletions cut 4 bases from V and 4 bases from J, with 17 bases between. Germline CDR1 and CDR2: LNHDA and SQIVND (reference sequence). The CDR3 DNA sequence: TGTGCCAGTAGTACCCGAAGCGGAGAGTTGTACGAGCAGTACTTC. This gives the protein CASSTRSGELYEQYF.

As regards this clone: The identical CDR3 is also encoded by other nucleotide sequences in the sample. The CDR3 loop reads CASTRDSSGANVLTF. CDR3 in DNA: TGTGCCAGTACCAGGGACAGCTCTGGGGCCAACGTCCTGACTTTC. This sequence joins TRBV19 and TRBJ2-6; TRBD1 aligns across 7 bases. Germline values: CDR1 LNHDA, CDR2 SQIVND (reference sequence). The CDR3 totals 15 residues. V was pared by 7 bases and J by 0 bases, with 3 bases of the junction left unmatched. The variable domain in full, with the rest retrieved from reference TRBV19 and TRBJ2-6, is DGGITQSPKYLFRKEGQNVTLSCEQNLNHDAMYWYRQDPGQGLRLIYYSQIVNDFQKGDIAEGYSVSREKKESFPLTVTSAQKNPTAFYLCASTRDSSGANVLTFGAGSRLTVL.